This TCR beta chain comes out of a study of cytomegalovirus exposure and HLA in healthy donors. General study findings and limits: According to the study, 180 or so TCR beta chains were cytomegalovirus-associated.

Points on this clone: Its antigen is not known.

PCR primers comprised 60 Vbeta and 13 Jbeta primers. Some clones are missing from TCRdb's copy, which holds only in-frame ones; the method was immunoSEQ multiplex PCR. Of about 140,000 clones listed, around 76% are singletons. V lost 6 bases and J lost 5, with 9 bases in between. This CDR3 has 12 amino acids. Per germline, CDR1 MNHEY and CDR2 SMNVEV (reference sequence). This sequence was found in a man aged 18 to 29 in good health and CMV-seronegative. Sequenced: PBMCs. V gene TRBV27 combines with J gene TRBJ2-3; D call uncertain. The CDR3 sequence: CASSPTLDTQYF. In DNA, the CDR3 is TGTGCCAGCAGCCCGACACTAGATACGCAGTATTTT.